This passage covers 28 T cell receptor beta chains from one sample sequenced in a study of blood T cells in healthy people across ages. Then a second PCR, running roughly 7 to 11 cycles, was carried out with a sample-barcoded 5' primer and a J-beta primer mix. Each CDR3 protein is one row after TCRdb ran MiXCR on the 5' RACE reads. In the table there are roughly 640,000 distinct CDR3 sequences, less than 35% of which are singletons. The sequencing sample was made of blood. The source of these receptors is a woman aged 80 or over in good health.

This clonotype was observed at least ten times. CDR3 region: CASSPSTVFNQPQHF. The CDR3 DNA is TGTGCCAGCAGCCCCTCGACGGTATTCAATCAGCCCCAGCATTTT. The genes are TRBV3-1 and TRBJ1-5; D gene ambiguous. The CDR3 spans 15 residues. Trimming took off 4 bases at V and 3 bases at J, with 13 bases between the two ends. Per germline, CDR1 LGHDT and CDR2 YNNKEL (reference sequence).

This clonotype is a singleton in its sample. The gene calls are TRBV20-1 and TRBJ2-5; TRBD1 matches 10 bases. V shed 5 bases and J 4 bases; nucleotides not matched to a gene: 19. The germline gives CDR1 DFQATT, CDR2 SNEGSKA (reference sequence). This CDR3 has 18 residues. CDR3 coding DNA: TGCAGTGCTCTAGTCGATTTCGTGGGGACAGGGGACAGAGAGACCCAGTACTTC. It encodes CSALVDFVGTGDRETQYF.

This clonotype was detected only once. A much larger clone differs by one base, so this may be a read error. The chain carries TRBV5-5 and TRBJ2-5; D is unresolved. V lost 1 base, J lost 11 bases, and 21 bases lay in between. Germline CDR1 is SGHKS and CDR2 is YYEKEE (reference sequence). CDR3 size: 15 residues. This CDR3 reads CASSLTRSSCNEQYF. The DNA of the CDR3 is TGTGCCAGCAGCTTGACAAGAAGCTCCTGCAATGAGCAGTACTTC.

The J gene is TRBJ2-7, the V gene TRBV20-1; 13 positions agree with TRBD2. Trimming at V came to 5 bases and at J to 0 bases, leaving 7 bases not matched to a gene. The germline gives CDR1 DFQATT, CDR2 SNEGSKA (reference sequence). This CDR3 is 16 amino acids long. The CDR3 DNA follows: TGCAGTGCTTGGACTAGCGGGAGCCCCCTCTCCTACGAGCAGTACTTC. This translates into CSAWTSGSPLSYEQYF.

This clonotype has a count of ten or more. V usage is TRBV5-1 and J usage is TRBJ2-7; D could derive from TRBD1 or TRBD2 (5 bases each). The germline CDR1 and CDR2 sequences are SGHRS and YFSETQ. V lost 4 bases to trimming and J lost 5 bases, with 22 bases between them. The CDR3 covers 16 residues. CDR3 loop: CASSPGTGGSYHEQYF. The CDR3 DNA follows: TGCGCCAGCAGCCCGGGGACGGGCGGCTCTTACCACGAGCAGTACTTC.

The chain recombines TRBV7-2 with TRBJ1-1; 7 bases are a match to TRBD1. This CDR3 spans 15 amino acids. Germline-derived CDR1 and CDR2 are SGHTA and FQGNSA. Unmatched junction bases numbered 11, after V lost 6 bases and J lost 4 bases. CDR3 sequence: CASSLSRGLGTEAFF. In DNA form, the CDR3 reads TGTGCCAGCAGTCTCTCCAGGGGGTTGGGCACTGAAGCTTTCTTT.

This clonotype has more than one count but fewer than ten. The chain recombines TRBV7-9 with TRBJ2-5; no clear D gene. The CDR3 is made up of 14 amino acids. The germline V and J ends were trimmed by 1 base and 11 bases, with 17 bases remaining between them. In germline, CDR1 is SEHNR, CDR2 FQNEAQ (reference sequence). CDR3 sequence (DNA): TGTGCCAGCAGCTTAGTAAACAGTGGAAATGAGCAGTACTTC. This encodes CASSLVNSGNEQYF.

This clonotype has ten or more counts. The chain joins TRBV7-2 to TRBJ2-5; TRBD2 matches 7 bases. CDR1 is SGHTA, CDR2 FQGNSA, per germline. V lost 4 bases to trimming and J lost 0 bases; unmatched junction nucleotides: 8. There are 16 residues in the CDR3. Here the CDR3 reads CASSWGGGWYQETQYF. CDR3 DNA sequence: TGTGCCAGCAGCTGGGGGGGGGGGTGGTACCAAGAGACCCAGTACTTC.

The CDR3 coding sequence is TGTGCCAGCAGTTTAAGCGCCGAGACCCAGTACTTC. It codes for CASSLSAETQYF. The V and J genes are TRBV12-3 or TRBV12-4 and TRBJ2-7; D not resolved. The DNA end is more similar to TRBJ2-5, so the J call may be wrong. CDR3 size: 12 residues.

Ten or more counts support this clonotype. The V and J genes are TRBV10-3 and TRBJ2-4; D gene uncertain. Germline V gene lookup returns CDR1 ENHRY and CDR2 SYGVKD. V lost 0 bases, J lost 2 bases, and 5 bases lay in between. The CDR3 is 14 amino acids. In nucleotides, the CDR3 is TGTGCCATCAGTGAGTCGAACACCAAAAACATTCAGTACTTC. This codes for CAISESNTKNIQYF.

About this clonotype: One base away lies a much larger clone, so this may be a sequencing read error. The chain combines TRBV27 with TRBJ1-4; D is ambiguous. Germline-derived CDR1 and CDR2 are MNHEY and SMNVEV (reference sequence). Deletions cut 3 bases from V and 5 bases from J, with 16 bases between. This CDR3 has 16 residues. This chain's CDR3 is CASSFYGIGRNEKLFF. CDR3 bases: TGTGCCAGCAGTTTCTACGGTATCGGGAGGAATGAAAAACTGTTTTTT.

This clonotype was counted many times. V is TRBV29-1 and J is TRBJ1-2; unclear D gene. The CDR3 extends over 13 amino acids. CDR1 and CDR2 (germline): SQVTM, ANQGSEA. V was shortened by 3 bases and J by 2 bases, with 10 bases between the two germline ends. CDR3 DNA: TGCAGCGTTGATAGCGGCCGGAACTATGGCTACACCTTC. Translation: CSVDSGRNYGYTF.

This clonotype was seen a few times. Just one base apart from a much larger clone, this may be a read error. The chain links TRBV7-2 to TRBJ1-4; unclear D gene. Germline assignment: CDR1 SGHTA and CDR2 FQGNSA. The length of the CDR3 is 15 residues. CDR3 nucleotide sequence: TGTGCCAGCAGCTTAGTTGGAGCAACTAATGAAAAACGGTTTTTT. Its translation: CASSLVGATNEKRFF.

In its sample, this clonotype was seen many times. V usage is TRBV2 and J usage is TRBJ2-5; 8 nucleotides agree with TRBD2. Per the germline V gene, CDR1 is SNHLY and CDR2 is FYNNEI. The CDR3 contains 13 residues. The J segment lost 4 bases and the V segment lost 6 bases, leaving 4 bases of the junction unmatched. DNA for the CDR3: TGTGCCAGCAGGGGGCTAGCGGGAGAGACCCAGTACTTC. As protein: CASRGLAGETQYF.

This clonotype was seen many times. V usage is TRBV5-1 and J usage is TRBJ1-5; 7 positions match TRBD1. This CDR3 spans 14 amino acids. Unmatched junction bases numbered 7, after V lost 8 bases and J lost 2 bases. Germline lookup yields CDR1 SGHRS and CDR2 YFSETQ. CDR3 sequence (DNA): TGCGCCAGAAGGAGACAGGGCGGCAATCAGCCCCAGCATTTT. This gives the protein CARRRQGGNQPQHF.

The J gene is TRBJ1-2, the V gene TRBV20-1; 8 bases line up with TRBD1. In germline, CDR1 is DFQATT, CDR2 SNEGSKA (reference sequence). This CDR3 is built from 14 residues. The V segment lost 0 bases and the J segment 8 bases; nucleotides outside the gene matches: 8. CDR3 DNA: TGCAGTGCTAGAGACTTCAGGGGGCAAGGGGGCTACACCTTC. This translates into CSARDFRGQGGYTF.

This clonotype was seen many times. The chain recombines TRBV4-2 with TRBJ2-4; D gene ambiguous. The germline CDR1 and CDR2 sequences are LGHNA and YNFKEQ. The length of the CDR3 is 16 residues. Deletions cut 4 bases from V and 0 bases from J, with 13 bases between. The CDR3 loop reads CASSPPDVLAKNIQYF. In DNA, the CDR3 is TGTGCCAGCAGCCCCCCGGACGTACTAGCCAAAAACATTCAGTACTTC.

The chain uses TRBV7-6 and TRBJ2-3; perhaps TRBD1 as D (5 bases). The germline V gene encodes CDR1 SGHVS and CDR2 FNYEAQ. CDR3 length equals 14 residues. Trimming left V 4 bases short and J 6 bases short, with 14 bases between. CDR3 in DNA: TGTGCCAGCAGCTCAATCTCAGGGTACGATACGCAGTATTTT. Residues: CASSSISGYDTQYF.

With respect to this clonotype: The junction departs from the called germline gene at one end, perhaps through a read error. CDR3 in amino acids: CGAKTASSYNEQFF. CDR3 nucleotide sequence: TGCGGTGCCAAGACAGCAAGCTCCTACAATGAGCAGTTCTTC. The J gene is TRBJ2-1, the V gene TRBV20-1; the D gene is possibly TRBD1 (5 bases). The CDR3 spans 14 residues. Germline assignment: CDR1 DFQATT and CDR2 SNEGSKA (reference sequence).

As regards this clonotype: Compared with germline, one end of the junction differs, possibly owing to a read error. The J gene is TRBJ2-1, the V gene TRBV5-1, with 10 bases that match TRBD2. CDR3 length: 15 amino acids. Germline V gives CDR1 SGHRS, CDR2 YFSETQ. The CDR3 protein is CASSYLAGECNEQFF. CDR3 nucleotide sequence: TGCGCTAGCAGCTATCTAGCGGGGGAGTGCAATGAGCAGTTCTTC.

This clonotype was recorded at least ten times. Written as DNA, the CDR3 is TGTGCCAGCAGCTCCCCCGGGACAGGGGAAAAACTGTTTTTT. It encodes CASSSPGTGEKLFF. This chain joins TRBV6-5 and TRBJ1-4; 9 bases match TRBD1. Germline assignment: CDR1 MNHEY and CDR2 SVGAGI. J was trimmed by 8 bases and V by 6 bases; bases with no gene match: 7. This CDR3 comprises 14 residues.

The table lists this clonotype with a few counts. The chain employs TRBV6-5 and TRBJ1-1; TRBD1 might be the D (5 bases). Germline CDR1 reads MNHEY; CDR2 reads SVGAGI. V lost 11 bases to trimming and J lost 8 bases, with 15 bases between them. This CDR3 spans 11 amino acids. CDR3 nucleotide sequence: TGTGCCGGCACGAGGGGAGACGAAGCTTTCTTT. Translating gives CAGTRGDEAFF.

Concerning this clonotype: A clone one base away is much larger, so this may be a read error. In DNA form, the CDR3 reads TGTGCCAGCAGCCGGGACAGGGGATTGAGAAATGAGCAGTACTTC. Its translation: CASSRDRGLRNEQYF. The gene calls are TRBV7-3 and TRBJ2-7; 10 bases agree with TRBD1. The CDR3 is 15 residues long. Trimming removed 5 bases from V and 7 bases from J; junction bases left unmatched: 11. CDR1 SGHTA and CDR2 FQGTGA come from the germline V gene.

The gene calls are TRBV14 and TRBJ2-1; D is perhaps TRBD2 (6 bases). Germline values: CDR1 SGHDN, CDR2 FVKESK. CDR3 length: 12 amino acids. With 1 base removed from V and 13 bases from J, the gap between germline ends came to 11 bases. The CDR3 reads CASSQVRETQFF. Here the CDR3 DNA reads TGTGCCAGCAGCCAAGTCCGGGAGACCCAGTTCTTC.

This clonotype was found many times. This chain connects TRBV7-9 to TRBJ1-5; D unresolved. Germline loops: CDR1 SEHNR, CDR2 FQNEAQ (reference sequence). The V end was cut by 2 bases, the J end by 6 bases, with 17 bases between. CDR3 length equals 16 residues. The CDR3 loop reads CASSLNRGGRGQPQHF. CDR3 bases: TGTGCCAGCAGCTTAAATCGGGGAGGAAGAGGTCAGCCCCAGCATTTT.

The chain couples TRBV19 to TRBJ1-5; no clear D. There are 15 residues in the CDR3. Germline CDR1 and CDR2: LNHDA and SQIVND (reference sequence). The V gene lost 3 bases and the J gene lost 1 base, with 10 bases spanning the gap. CDR3 loop: CASSILDNSNQPQHF. The CDR3 nucleotides read TGTGCCAGTAGTATCTTGGATAACAGCAATCAGCCCCAGCATTTT.

This clonotype was seen a handful of times. This sequence joins TRBV11-3 and TRBJ2-5; 7 bases are shared with TRBD1. V dropped 5 bases and J dropped 3; count of bases not matched to a gene: 9. The CDR3 totals 15 residues. Germline lookup yields CDR1 SGHNT and CDR2 YENEEA. DNA of the CDR3: TGTGCCAGCAGCCCCGGACAGGCGCTGAAAGAGACCCAGTACTTC. Its protein product is CASSPGQALKETQYF.

This clonotype was recorded many times. J is TRBJ2-5 and V is TRBV13; perhaps TRBD2 as D (6 bases). Germline assignment: CDR1 PRHDT and CDR2 FYEKMQ (reference sequence). The CDR3 has 14 residues. Trimming stripped 5 bases from V and 5 bases from J, with 15 bases between. CDR3 protein: CASSPREMRETQYF. DNA of the CDR3: TGTGCCAGCAGCCCCCGGGAGATGAGGGAGACCCAGTACTTC.